This entry describes one T cell receptor (beta chain). Libraries were prepared by immunoSEQ multiplex PCR; TCRdb keeps only in-frame clonotypes and omits some of them. The sample holds around 53,000 clones, roughly 87% seen once. Losses at the gene ends were 6 bases for V and 3 bases for J; bases not matched to a gene: 5. The CDR3 is 13 residues long. Germline lookup yields CDR1 MNHEY and CDR2 SVGAGI. This specimen comes from a study of control samples from healthy donors and cancer patients. The V gene is TRBV6-5, the J gene TRBJ2-7; the match to TRBD1 covers 7 bases. The TCR comes from a man in his 60s with head and neck cancer. Sample: PBMCs. The CDR3, as DNA: TGTGCCAGCAGGAAAGGACAGGTCTACGAGCAGTACTTC. This encodes CASRKGQVYEQYF.